This T cell receptor beta chain was recorded in a study of T cell repertoires in cytomegalovirus infection. On the study more broadly: Both CMV infection and a matching HLA type were indicated by public TCR beta signatures. Study findings and constraints: Dominating the ex vivo response were HLA-C-restricted CMV-specific TCR beta clonotypes. Summed frequency of shared TCR beta families picked out CMV carriers who also had the relevant HLA.

The CDR3 consists of 15 residues. CDR1 and CDR2 (germline): SGHTA, FQGNSA. V was cut by 3 bases and J by 4 bases, with 12 bases left in between. Using its own MiXCR run on the reads, TCRdb lists one record per CDR3 protein. The table includes approximately 490,000 distinct CDR3 sequences, about 11% detected once. This clonotype was detected ten times or more. The target antigen is unknown. This sequence joins TRBV7-2 and TRBJ2-2; D tentatively reads TRBD1 or TRBD2 (6 bases each). Material for sequencing was PBMCs. This sequence originates from a human donor in good health (CMV status not recorded). Some clones in this sample may be carry-over from other donors' samples. The CDR3 coding sequence is TGTGCCAGCAGCTTCGCGGAGGGGGGCACCGGGGAGCTGTTTTTT. Amino acid sequence: CASSFAEGGTGELFF.